This record covers a single T cell receptor beta chain. Its matching antigen is unknown. Donors gave about 9.3 milliliters of peripheral blood apiece. A second PCR, run for about 7 to 11 cycles, used a sample-barcoded 5' primer plus a J-beta primer mix. A template-switch adaptor containing 12 random nucleotides labeled each cDNA molecule. TCRdb reprocessed the 5' RACE reads via MiXCR and lists one record per CDR3 protein. The profile covers 1.5 million to 2 million distinct CDR3 sequences, with roughly a third appearing a single time and over 9% taken by the ten largest. The sample belongs to a study of blood T cells in healthy people across ages. Whole-study results and caveats: The recorded TCR beta diversity per million T cells decreased in a roughly linear manner with age.

The CDR3 is 16 amino acids. The V end was cut by 0 bases, the J end by 8 bases, with 18 bases between. The germline gives CDR1 SGHRS, CDR2 YFSETQ. Sequencing was performed on blood. The sequence came from a woman aged 25 to 39 in good health. V usage is TRBV5-1 and J usage is TRBJ2-1; D is possibly TRBD2 (5 bases). The CDR3 is CASSLAGNPGFHEQFF. The CDR3, as DNA: TGCGCCAGCAGCTTGGCCGGCAATCCGGGATTCCATGAGCAGTTCTTC.